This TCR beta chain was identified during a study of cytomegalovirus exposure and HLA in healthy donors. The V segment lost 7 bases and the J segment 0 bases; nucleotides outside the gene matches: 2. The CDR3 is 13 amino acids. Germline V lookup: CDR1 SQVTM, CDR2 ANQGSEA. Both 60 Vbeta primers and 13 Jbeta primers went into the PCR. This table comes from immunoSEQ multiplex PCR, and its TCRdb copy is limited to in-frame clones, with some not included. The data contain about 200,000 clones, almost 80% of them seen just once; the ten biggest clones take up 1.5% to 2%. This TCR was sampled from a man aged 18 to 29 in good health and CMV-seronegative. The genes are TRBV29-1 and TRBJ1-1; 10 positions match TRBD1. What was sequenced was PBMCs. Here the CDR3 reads CSAGTGVNTEAFF. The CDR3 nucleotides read TGCAGCGCCGGGACAGGGGTGAACACTGAAGCTTTCTTT. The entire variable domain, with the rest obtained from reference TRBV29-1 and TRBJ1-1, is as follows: SAVISQKPSRDICQRGTSLTIQCQVDSQVTMMFWYRQQPGQSLTLIATANQGSEATYESGFVIDKFPISRPNLTFSTLTVSNMSPEDSSIYLCSAGTGVNTEAFFGQGTRLTVV.